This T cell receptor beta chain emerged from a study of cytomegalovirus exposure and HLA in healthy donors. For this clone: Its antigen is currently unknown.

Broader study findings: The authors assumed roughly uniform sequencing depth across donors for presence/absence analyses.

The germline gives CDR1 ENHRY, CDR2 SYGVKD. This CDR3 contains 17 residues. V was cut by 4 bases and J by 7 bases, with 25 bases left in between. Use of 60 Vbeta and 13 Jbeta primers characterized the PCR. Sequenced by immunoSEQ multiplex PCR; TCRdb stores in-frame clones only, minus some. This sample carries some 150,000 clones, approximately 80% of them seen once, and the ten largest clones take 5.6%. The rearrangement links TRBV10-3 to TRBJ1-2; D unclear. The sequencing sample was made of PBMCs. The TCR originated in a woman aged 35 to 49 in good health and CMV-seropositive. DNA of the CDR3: TGTGCCATCAGTGCAGGTCGATACGAGGTTAGCGGGATTGGCTACACCTTC. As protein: CAISAGRYEVSGIGYTF.